This T cell receptor (beta chain) derives from a study of blood T cell repertoires in COVID-19 (TCRdb year 2020). Study-level background: Samples from collaborators originated in the United States, Italy and Spain and spanned both the acute and convalescent phases of COVID-19. The material from the prospective study consisted of cDNA or gDNA derived from T cells, B-cell-depleted T cells, or PBMCs. Samples came from the ongoing ImmuneRACE study (first 160 participants) plus 1,254 subjects from 6 global collaborators. The repertoires were released in a freely available public database meant as a resource for research on the immune response to SARS-CoV-2. The dataset comprised deeply sampled blood TCRbeta repertoires from subjects exposed to, actively infected with, or recovered from COVID-19. HLA class I and class II types, where available, came from metadata supplied by the sample provider rather than from assay-based typing. A de-identified subject ID, COVID-19 status, age in years and sex were almost always included in the sample metadata.

This clone was detected only once. Its binding antigen is unknown. The record has no base qualities; no much larger clone is one base away. The immunoSEQ Assay, a bias-controlled multiplex PCR, was used to amplify TCRbeta CDR3 regions from genomic DNA. The source study handled its data this way. Nucleated cell counts per sample were estimated from amplification of reference gene primers within the assay. To quantify the absolute abundance of each unique TCRbeta CDR3 rearrangement, sequence reads were collapsed and filtered. For each sample, productive Simpson clonality was calculated as the square root of Simpson's diversity index over productive rearrangements. TCRdb retrieved this table from immuneACCESS and kept in-frame rearrangements only. Not all clones are present; in checked studies, unresolved V genes account for under half, and no reason is known for the remainder. For V, J and clone size, that table is used; D and trimming come from the DNA. The sample contains about 140,000 clones, 88% of them found a single time. The ten largest make up 1.5% to 2% of the sample.

From cysteine to phenylalanine, the CDR3 is 13 amino acids long. The only DNA kept is the CDR3, 39 bases in frame from the first base. As encoded in the germline V gene, CDR1 is MDHEN while CDR2 is SYDVKM. Here V drops 7 bases and J drops 4 bases, and the junction holds 5 bases not matched to any gene. Overall results and qualifications from the work: The amount of clinical and demographic metadata varied by source and participant and was provided uncurated.

The collaborating institutions used their own protocols to collect whole blood in K2EDTA tubes. For TCRbeta analysis, collaborator samples were shipped as frozen whole blood, as isolated PBMCs, or as DNA extracted from either sample type. The sequence derives from a woman aged 50 to 60 with acute or convalescent COVID-19. Rearrangement joined TRBV28 to TRBJ1-1, with TRBD1 matching 8 junction bases. The sequenced sample was peripheral blood. The bases are TGTGCCAGCAATCCCAGGGGGCCCACTGAAGCTTTCTTT. The translation is CASNPRGPTEAFF.